The 21 T cell receptor beta chains given below trace back to one sample, sequenced in a study of control samples from healthy donors and cancer patients. Repertoires were generated with immunoSEQ multiplex PCR, while TCRdb's copy carries only in-frame clones and drops some. The table lists 150,000 to 180,000 clones, approximately 94% of them singletons. Material for sequencing was blood. The receptors stem from a man between 40 and 49 years old in good health.

This clone was recorded once. CDR3 amino acids: CASSLNRNSPLHF. CDR3 nucleotide sequence: TGTGCCAGCAGCTTAAATCGCAATTCACCCCTCCACTTT. The V gene is TRBV7-9, the J gene TRBJ1-6; no clear D gene. Looked up from germline, CDR1 is SEHNR and CDR2 is FQNEAQ (reference sequence). The V end was cut by 2 bases, the J end by 7 bases, with 6 bases between. The CDR3 consists of 13 residues.

The CDR3 spells CATGGGAGQPQHF. The CDR3 DNA follows: TGTGCCACCGGGGGGGGCGCGGGTCAGCCCCAGCATTTT. The rearrangement uses TRBV24-1 and TRBJ1-5; maybe TRBD1 (6 bases). This CDR3 contains 13 residues. CDR1 is KGHDR, CDR2 SFDVKD, per germline. Trimming shortened V by 9 bases and J by 6 bases, and 14 bases separated the two germline ends.

Here the CDR3 DNA reads TGTGCCAGCAGACTGCGCGCTGGTGGCTACACCTTC. Protein sequence: CASRLRAGGYTF. The V and J genes are TRBV28 and TRBJ1-2; D unclear. The V gene's germline CDR1 is MDHEN and CDR2 SYDVKM. The CDR3 spans 12 residues. V dropped 6 bases and J dropped 7 bases, with 12 bases sitting between them.

This chain links TRBV18 with TRBJ2-1, with TRBD1 as a possible D gene (6 bases). The CDR3 consists of 16 residues. CDR1 and CDR2 from the germline V gene are KGHSH and LQKENI. The ends were cut back, 6 bases at V and 7 bases at J, with 22 bases in the middle. The CDR3 bases are TGTGCCAGCTCCCCCCAGGGTATGGGGGCGCATAATGAGCAGTTCTTC. Protein sequence: CASSPQGMGAHNEQFF.

The rearrangement uses TRBV7-2 and TRBJ1-6, with D uncertain. This CDR3 has 16 residues. Germline V gene lookup returns CDR1 SGHTA and CDR2 FQGNSA. V was shortened by 3 bases and J by 0 bases, with 9 bases between the two germline ends. CDR3 sequence reads: CASSLYRSSYNSPLHF. The CDR3 bases are TGTGCCAGCAGCTTGTACAGAAGCTCCTATAATTCACCCCTCCACTTT.

The J gene is TRBJ2-5, the V gene TRBV2, with unresolved D. CDR1 is SNHLY, CDR2 FYNNEI, per germline. The CDR3 sequence is 10 residues long. V was shortened by 8 bases and J by 5 bases, with 6 bases between the two germline ends. The CDR3 reads CASLGETQYF. The CDR3 nucleotides are TGTGCCAGCCTGGGGGAGACCCAGTACTTC.

CDR3 DNA: TGTGCCAGCTCCAAAACTAGCGTCCACGAGCAGTACTTC. Encoded protein: CASSKTSVHEQYF. The J gene is TRBJ2-7, the V gene TRBV18, with 7 positions matching TRBD2. V trimming: 6 bases; J trimming: 5 bases; junction bases outside the gene matches: 7. CDR1 KGHSH and CDR2 LQKENI come from the germline V gene. The CDR3 runs to 13 residues.

The chain links TRBV27 to TRBJ2-3; D is uncertain. The CDR3 spans 15 residues. Germline CDR1 is MNHEY and CDR2 is SMNVEV (reference sequence). Trimming cost V 0 bases and J 2 bases, with 9 bases left between them. CDR3 in amino acids: CASSLSTAYTDTQYF. CDR3 bases: TGTGCCAGCAGTTTATCCACAGCCTACACAGATACGCAGTATTTT.

This chain uses TRBV19 with TRBJ2-4, with D unclear. Germline V gene data show CDR1 as LNHDA and CDR2 as SQIVND (reference sequence). With 3 bases removed from V and 0 bases from J, the gap between germline ends came to 9 bases. The CDR3 is made up of 15 amino acids. The CDR3 reads CASSMAALAKNIQYF. CDR3 DNA: TGTGCCAGTAGTATGGCGGCTTTAGCCAAAAACATTCAGTACTTC.

This chain joins TRBV1 and TRBJ1-1. TRBV1 is flagged as a pseudogene. This CDR3 has 16 amino acids. This chain's CDR3 is CTSSQGRAASISEAFF. DNA of the CDR3: TGCACCAGCAGCCAAGGTCGGGCAGCTTCGATCTCTGAAGCTTTCTTT.

The chain is built from TRBV19 and TRBJ1-2; 9 nucleotides align to TRBD1. The CDR3 has 14 amino acids. Germline CDR1 and CDR2: LNHDA and SQIVND (reference sequence). The V and J ends lost 3 bases and 5 bases, in that order; junction bases with no gene match: 4. CDR3 nucleotides: TGTGCCAGTAGTATGGGGGACAGGGTTTATGGCTACACCTTC. Translation: CASSMGDRVYGYTF. Full variable domain (missing parts from reference TRBV19 and TRBJ1-2): DGGITQSPKYLFRKEGQNVTLSCEQNLNHDAMYWYRQDPGQGLRLIYYSQIVNDFQKGDIAEGYSVSREKKESFPLTVTSAQKNPTAFYLCASSMGDRVYGYTFGSGTRLTVV.

CDR3 nucleotide sequence: TGTGCCATCAGTGAGAACCCTGCAGGGGCGGCGGTTGAAGCTTTCTTT. This codes for CAISENPAGAAVEAFF. The V and J genes are TRBV10-3 and TRBJ1-1; possibly TRBD1 for D (6 bases). Germline CDR1 reads ENHRY; CDR2 reads SYGVKD. This CDR3 is built from 16 residues. Between the trimmed V and J ends, which lost 2 bases and 7 bases, there was a span of 20 bases.

Note on this clone: This specimen includes other DNA sequences encoding the same CDR3. This chain connects TRBV21-1 to TRBJ2-3; no DNA check was done on the table's D call, TRBD2. TRBV21-1 represents a pseudogene. This CDR3 spans 16 amino acids. Here the CDR3 DNA reads TGTGCCAGCAGCCTAAAAGGGACTCCCAAAGCGGATACGCAGTATTTT. Amino acid sequence: CASSLKGTPKADTQYF.

The CDR3 region has the DNA TGTGCCAGCAGCTTGTTTGGGGGGGCTAATGAAAAACTGTTTTTT. It specifies CASSLFGGANEKLFF. The gene calls are TRBV5-6 and TRBJ1-4; possibly TRBD1 for D (5 bases). CDR1 is SGHDT, CDR2 YYEEEE, per germline. Trimming left V 1 base short and J 3 bases short, with 10 bases between. The CDR3 extends over 15 amino acids.

The chain has TRBV19 and TRBJ2-7, with D uncertain. Germline V CDR1 and CDR2: LNHDA, SQIVND (reference sequence). The CDR3 runs to 14 residues. The V end was cut by 5 bases, the J end by 1 base, with 12 bases between. As DNA, the CDR3 is TGTGCCAGTAGTCCAAGACACAATTCCTACGAGCAGTACTTC. Its protein product is CASSPRHNSYEQYF.

This clone was counted a single time. The chain uses TRBV3-1 (or the pseudogene TRBV3-2) and TRBJ1-6, with a possible D match to TRBD1 (5 bases). V lost 4 bases and J 4 bases, leaving 17 bases between the germline ends. Germline CDR1 is LGHDT and CDR2 is YNNKEL (reference sequence). The CDR3 runs to 17 residues. The CDR3: CASSPGDHKPYNSPLHF. The CDR3 DNA follows: TGTGCCAGCAGCCCGGGGGACCATAAGCCGTATAATTCACCCCTCCACTTT.

The chain couples TRBV27 to TRBJ1-4, with D unclear. The CDR3 spans 11 residues. Trimming pared 3 bases from V and 8 bases from J, leaving 4 bases between. Germline V gene sequence: CDR1 MNHEY, CDR2 SMNVEV (reference sequence). The DNA for the CDR3 is TGTGCCAGCAGTTTGGGGGAAAAACTGTTTTTT. Encoded protein: CASSLGEKLFF.

The rearrangement links TRBV6-5 to TRBJ1-1, with D possibly being TRBD1 (6 bases). This CDR3 comprises 13 residues. V lost 2 bases and J 4 bases, leaving 8 bases between the germline ends. In germline, CDR1 is MNHEY, CDR2 SVGAGI. CDR3 DNA: TGTGCCAGCAGTTACGGAGGGGGCACTGAAGCTTTCTTT. Encoded protein: CASSYGGGTEAFF.

This chain connects TRBV6-1 to TRBJ1-5; the D gene is possibly TRBD1 (5 bases). From germline, CDR1 is MNHNS and CDR2 SASEGT. The CDR3 runs 16 residues. V was trimmed by 1 base and J by 7 bases, leaving 17 bases between them. The CDR3 is CASSEVSGARTQPQHF. In nucleotides, the CDR3 is TGTGCCAGCAGTGAAGTCAGTGGGGCGCGAACCCAGCCCCAGCATTTT.

This clone was seen just once. The rearrangement uses TRBV6-5 and TRBJ1-5; D remains ambiguous. Germline V CDR1 and CDR2: MNHEY, SVGAGI. V lost 6 bases and J 0 bases, leaving 12 bases between the germline ends. This CDR3 is built from 15 residues. The CDR3 sequence: CASSKQRTSNQPQHF. The DNA of the CDR3 is TGTGCCAGCAGCAAACAGCGCACTAGCAATCAGCCCCAGCATTTT.

The V gene is TRBV7-8, the J gene TRBJ2-1; 7 bases are shared with TRBD1. The V and J ends lost 3 bases and 6 bases, in that order; junction bases with no gene match: 2. Germline CDR1 and CDR2: SGHVS and FQNEAQ. The CDR3 runs to 13 residues. The CDR3 DNA sequence: TGTGCCAGCAGCTTCGGGACAGTCAATGAGCAGTTCTTC. It yields the protein CASSFGTVNEQFF.